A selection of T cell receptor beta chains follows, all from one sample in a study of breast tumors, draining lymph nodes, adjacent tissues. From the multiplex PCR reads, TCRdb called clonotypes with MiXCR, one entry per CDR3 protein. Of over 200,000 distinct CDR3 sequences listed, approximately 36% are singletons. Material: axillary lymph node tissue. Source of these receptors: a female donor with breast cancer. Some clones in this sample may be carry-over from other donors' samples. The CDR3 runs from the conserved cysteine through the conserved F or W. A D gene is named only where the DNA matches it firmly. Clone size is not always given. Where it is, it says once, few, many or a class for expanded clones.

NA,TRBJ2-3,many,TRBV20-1,TGCAGTGCTAAGTCGCAGGGCCCAGATACGCAGTATTTT,CSAKSQGPDTQYF
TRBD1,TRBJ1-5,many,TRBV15,TGTGCCACCAGTTGGGACAGACTGCTATCAGGGGAGCCCCAGCATTTT,CATSWDRLLSGEPQHF
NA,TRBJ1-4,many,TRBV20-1,TGCAGTGCTAGAGGGATTGAGCGAACTAATGAAAAACTGTTTTTT,CSARGIERTNEKLFF
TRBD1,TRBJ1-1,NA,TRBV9,TGTGCCAGCAGCGTGGACAGGGGTGAAGCTTTCTTT,CASSVDRGEAFF
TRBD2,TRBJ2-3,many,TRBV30,TGTGCCTGGAGTTCGGGACTAGCGAGGATGGATACGCAGTATTTT,CAWSSGLARMDTQYF
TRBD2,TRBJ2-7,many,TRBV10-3,TGTGCCATCAGCGAGGGACTAGCGGGGCGCTACGAGCAGTACTTC,CAISEGLAGRYEQYF
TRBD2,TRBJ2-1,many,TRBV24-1,TGTGCCACCAGTGAACCAAGCGGGAGGGGGTACAATGAGCAGTTCTTC,CATSEPSGRGYNEQFF
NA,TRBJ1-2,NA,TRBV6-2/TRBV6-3,TGTGCCAGCAGTCACTCGGTCAGAGAGGGCGGCTACACCTTC,CASSHSVREGGYTF
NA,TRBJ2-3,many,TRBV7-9,TGTGCCAGCACCCAGGTCCTGCGGGCCCTCACAGATACGCAGTATTTT,CASTQVLRALTDTQYF
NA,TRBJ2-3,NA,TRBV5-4,TGTGCCAGCAGCTCCAGTACCGGGACAGATACGCAGTATTTT,CASSSSTGTDTQYF
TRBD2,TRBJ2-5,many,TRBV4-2,TGTGCCAGCAGCAACGGTGCACTAGCGGGGGCCACCCAAGAGACCCAGTACTTC,CASSNGALAGATQETQYF
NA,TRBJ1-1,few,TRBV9,TGTGCCAGCAGCGTAGCGGTCGGTGGTCAGGTACACACTGAAGCTTTCTTT,CASSVAVGGQVHTEAFF
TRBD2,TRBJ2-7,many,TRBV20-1,TGCAGTGCCCTAAATAGCGGGGGGAGCTCCTACGAGCAGTACTTC,CSALNSGGSSYEQYF
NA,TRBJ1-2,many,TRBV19,TGTGCCAGTAGTATAGCCCCCCGAGCTAACTATGGCTACACCTTC,CASSIAPRANYGYTF
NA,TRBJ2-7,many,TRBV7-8,TGTGCCAGCAGCTTAAGCGTTGCCTACGAGCAGTACTTC,CASSLSVAYEQYF
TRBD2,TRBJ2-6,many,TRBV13,TGTGCCAGCAGCTGGGAGGGTTCGGGTCGCGGAGTTTCTGGGACCAACGTCCTGACTTTC,CASSWEGSGRGVSGTNVLTF
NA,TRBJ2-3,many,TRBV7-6,TGTGCCAGCAGCTTAGGACTAGGTGATGCAGATACGCAGTATTTT,CASSLGLGDADTQYF
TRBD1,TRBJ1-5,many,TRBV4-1,TGCGCCAGCAGCCAAGGGCAGGGGGCCACCTTCAATCAGCCCCAGCATTTT,CASSQGQGATFNQPQHF
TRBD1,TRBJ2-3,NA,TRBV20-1,TGCAGTGCTAGACCCGGGACAGGCCCAGATACGCAGTATTTT,CSARPGTGPDTQYF
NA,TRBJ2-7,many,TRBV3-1,TGTGCCAGCAGCCAAGCAAGACTTTCGGCGCAGTACTTC,CASSQARLSAQYF
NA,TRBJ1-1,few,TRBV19,TGTGCCAGTAGTCCCAGGATCCGCTTCCAGGGGACTGAAGCTTTCTTT,CASSPRIRFQGTEAFF
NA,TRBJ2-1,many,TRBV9,TGTGCCAGCAGCCTAGGACGGGTTGAGCAGTTCTTC,CASSLGRVEQFF
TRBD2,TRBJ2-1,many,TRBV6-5,TGTGCCAGCAGTTACTCGGGAGCGGGAGGGCTCAATGAGCAGTTCTTC,CASSYSGAGGLNEQFF
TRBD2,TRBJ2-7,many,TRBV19,TGTGCCAGTAGTACCCAAGCTAGCGGGAGACACGAGCAGTACTTC,CASSTQASGRHEQYF
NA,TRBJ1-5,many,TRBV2,TGTGCCACCGCATGGGGGGCGAGCAATCAGCCCCAGCATTTT,CATAWGASNQPQHF
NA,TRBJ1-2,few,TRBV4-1,TGCGCCAGCAGTAACGAGGGTGACGGCTACACCTTC,CASSNEGDGYTF
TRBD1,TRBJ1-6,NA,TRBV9,TGTGCTGGTACAGGGGCTCGGGGTAATTCACCCCTCCACTTT,CAGTGARGNSPLHF
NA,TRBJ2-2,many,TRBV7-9,TGTGCCAGCAGCTTGATGGGACAAAACACCGGGGAGCTGTTTTTT,CASSLMGQNTGELFF
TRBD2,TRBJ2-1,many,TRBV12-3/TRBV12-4,TGTGCCAGCACCGTGGGACTAGCGGGGGCCGGCTACAATGAGCAGTTCTTC,CASTVGLAGAGYNEQFF
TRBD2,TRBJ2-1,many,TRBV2,TGTGCCAGCAGGCCCTGGACTAGCGGGAGTTGGTATGAGCAGTTCTTC,CASRPWTSGSWYEQFF
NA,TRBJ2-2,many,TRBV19,TGTGCCAGTAGTCCGGGGACCACCGGGGAGCTGTTTTTT,CASSPGTTGELFF
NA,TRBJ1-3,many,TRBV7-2,TGTGCCAGCAGCTTAGGTCAGGGAAACACCATATATTTT,CASSLGQGNTIYF
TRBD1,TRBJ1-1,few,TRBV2,TGTGCCAGCAGTGAAAGGACAGGTTTAGACACTGAAGCTTTCTTT,CASSERTGLDTEAFF
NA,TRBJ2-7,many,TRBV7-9,TGTGCCAGCAGTGGACTCCTCGCCTACGAGCAGTACTTC,CASSGLLAYEQYF
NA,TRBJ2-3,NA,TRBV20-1,TGCAGTGCTAGTACAGGGTGGACGTCAGATACGCAGTATTTT,CSASTGWTSDTQYF
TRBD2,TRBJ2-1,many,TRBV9,TGTGCCAGCAGCGACCCTGGGGTAGCGGGAGGATACAATGAGCAGTTCTTC,CASSDPGVAGGYNEQFF
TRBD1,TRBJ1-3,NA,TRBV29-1,TGCAGCTTAGACCGGACAGGGAGAAACACCATATATTTT,CSLDRTGRNTIYF
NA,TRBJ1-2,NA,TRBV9,TGTGCCAGCAGCGTAGCTACGGGGGGCAGACCTCCGGCGGGCTACACCTTC,CASSVATGGRPPAGYTF
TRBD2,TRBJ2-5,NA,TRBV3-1,TGTGCCAGCAGCCCCTCGGGGGGTTATACAGAGACCCAGTACTTC,CASSPSGGYTETQYF
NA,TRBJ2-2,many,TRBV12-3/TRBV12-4,TGTGCCAGCAGCCCAAAGGGGGATACCGGGGAGCTGTTTTTT,CASSPKGDTGELFF
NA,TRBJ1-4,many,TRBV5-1,TGCGCCAGCAGCTTCCGCAGTGGTGAAAAACTGTTTTTT,CASSFRSGEKLFF
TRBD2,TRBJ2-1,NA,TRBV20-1,TGCAGTGCTACCGGGACTAGCGGGAGATCGGGTGAGCAGTTCTTC,CSATGTSGRSGEQFF
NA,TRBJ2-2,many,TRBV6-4,TGTGCCAAGAGCGAGGGGGGAAAGAACACCGGGGAGCTGTTTTTT,CAKSEGGKNTGELFF